These 30 T cell receptor beta chains were all obtained from the same sample, sequenced in a study of T cell responses to AZD1222 COVID-19 vaccine. Sequencing used immunoSEQ multiplex PCR; TCRdb keeps in-frame clones, though not all of them. The data hold 120,000 or so clones, with 92% observed a single time. Sequencing was performed on peripheral blood, taken on day 0 of AZD1222 vaccination. These receptors were taken from an adult in good health.

The V and J genes are TRBV6-5 and TRBJ1-1; D uncertain. The V gene lost 7 bases and the J gene lost 10 bases, with 13 bases spanning the gap. CDR3 size: 11 residues. The germline gives CDR1 MNHEY, CDR2 SVGAGI. CDR3 sequence reads: CASTGYGRAFF. The CDR3 region has the DNA TGTGCCAGCACTGGATACGGGCGAGCTTTCTTT.

This clone was seen a single time. V is TRBV7-6 and J is TRBJ2-5; a possible D gene is TRBD2 (7 bases). With 5 bases removed from V and 0 bases from J, the gap between germline ends came to 16 bases. The CDR3 totals 16 residues. Germline CDR1 reads SGHVS; CDR2 reads FNYEAQ. This CDR3 is CASSPTGRGDQETQYF. CDR3 sequence (DNA): TGTGCCAGCAGCCCCACAGGGAGGGGTGACCAAGAGACCCAGTACTTC.

The chain joins TRBV29-1 to TRBJ2-1; D is possibly TRBD2 (6 bases). This CDR3 comprises 11 residues. V gave up 7 bases and J gave up 7 bases, with 11 bases separating them. In germline, CDR1 is SQVTM, CDR2 ANQGSEA. The CDR3 region is CSAGRLNEQFF. The CDR3 DNA reads TGCAGCGCCGGGAGACTGAATGAGCAGTTCTTC.

This rearrangement joins TRBV28 to TRBJ2-4, with 9 bases identical to TRBD2. Looked up from germline, CDR1 is MDHEN and CDR2 is SYDVKM. J gave up 3 bases and V 1 base, and 10 bases lay outside the gene matches. The CDR3 has 18 amino acids. CDR3 sequence reads: CASSLFSSGIVGKNIQYF. In DNA, the CDR3 is TGTGCCAGCAGTTTATTTTCTAGCGGGATTGTCGGCAAAAACATTCAGTACTTC.

This chain connects TRBV29-1 to TRBJ1-2; D is unresolved. Trimming pared 0 bases from V and 1 base from J, leaving 9 bases between. Germline lookup yields CDR1 SQVTM and CDR2 ANQGSEA. The CDR3 totals 14 residues. The CDR3 DNA reads TGCAGCGTTGAAGATCCTAGTCGTAACTATGGCTACACCTTC. As protein: CSVEDPSRNYGYTF.

The J gene is TRBJ2-5, the V gene TRBV13, with D possibly matching TRBD2 (5 bases). Trimming removed 3 bases at V and 5 bases at J, with 13 bases between. Germline-derived CDR1 and CDR2 are PRHDT and FYEKMQ (reference sequence). The CDR3 covers 14 residues. CDR3 sequence: CASSLTIEGETQYF. CDR3 bases: TGTGCCAGCAGCTTGACTATTGAGGGTGAGACCCAGTACTTC.

The chain couples TRBV25-1 to TRBJ1-1; TRBD1 agrees at 7 bases. The germline CDR1 and CDR2 sequences are MGHDK and SYGVNS. V lost 4 bases and J lost 6; bases outside the gene matches: 8. This CDR3 has 14 amino acids. The CDR3 nucleotides are TGTGCCAGCAGTGCTGACAGGGTTGGCTCTGAAGCTTTCTTT. This gives the protein CASSADRVGSEAFF.

This clone has a single count. The chain has TRBV5-5 and TRBJ2-7, with a tentative D call TRBD2 (6 bases). This CDR3 is built from 16 residues. Trimming pared 0 bases from V and 4 bases from J, leaving 17 bases between. Per the germline V gene, CDR1 is SGHKS and CDR2 is YYEKEE (reference sequence). The CDR3: CASSLAARDSSYEQYF. CDR3 nucleotide sequence: TGTGCCAGCAGCTTGGCGGCCCGGGACTCATCTTACGAGCAGTACTTC.

The chain links TRBV28 to TRBJ1-2; D uncertain. Trimming shortened V by 5 bases and J by 11 bases, and 12 bases separated the two germline ends. Germline assignment: CDR1 MDHEN and CDR2 SYDVKM. The CDR3 covers 11 residues. For the CDR3, the DNA is TGTGCCAGCAGTGCCCACCGAGGGTACACCTTC. Encoded protein: CASSAHRGYTF.

The chain couples TRBV5-1 to TRBJ2-5, with D maybe TRBD1 (6 bases). The CDR3 covers 15 residues. CDR1 is SGHRS, CDR2 YFSETQ, per germline. V lost 1 base, J lost 2 bases, and 12 bases lay in between. The CDR3 loop is CASSLTGTKQETQYF. The CDR3 DNA sequence: TGCGCCAGCAGCTTGACCGGGACAAAGCAAGAGACCCAGTACTTC.

This chain connects TRBV6-4 to TRBJ2-5; TRBD1 matches 9 bases. V lost 6 bases, J lost 5 bases, and 10 bases stayed unmatched. The CDR3 loop spans 15 amino acids. In germline, CDR1 is MRHNA, CDR2 SNTAGT. This chain's CDR3 is CASSPGQGSMETQYF. CDR3 sequence (DNA): TGTGCCAGCAGCCCGGGACAGGGAAGCATGGAGACCCAGTACTTC.

This clone has just one count. This chain uses TRBV7-9 with TRBJ1-2; D remains unclear. Germline CDR1 reads SEHNR; CDR2 reads FQNEAQ (reference sequence). The CDR3 is made up of 15 amino acids. V lost 1 base and J 3 bases, leaving 12 bases between the germline ends. CDR3 bases: TGTGCCAGCAGCTTAGGGTCCGGGGTGGACTATGGCTACACCTTC. This gives the protein CASSLGSGVDYGYTF.

The V call is TRBV12-5, the J call TRBJ2-5; 8 bases align to TRBD1. J lost 0 bases, V lost 2 bases, and 8 bases had no gene match. The CDR3 is made up of 17 amino acids. The germline V gene has CDR1 LGHNT and CDR2 FRNRAP. The CDR3 spells CASGLKLAGGHQETQYF. The CDR3 DNA follows: TGTGCTAGTGGTTTGAAGTTGGCAGGGGGCCACCAAGAGACCCAGTACTTC.

This clone was counted a single time. The chain recombines TRBV3-1 (or the pseudogene TRBV3-2) with TRBJ1-2; D gene uncertain. Germline CDR1 is LGHDT and CDR2 is YNNKEL (reference sequence). V was cut by 0 bases and J by 2 bases, with 7 bases left in between. The CDR3 consists of 14 residues. This chain's CDR3 is CASSQDPRNYGYTF. CDR3 DNA: TGTGCCAGCAGCCAAGATCCCAGGAACTATGGCTACACCTTC.

The chain links TRBV10-2 to TRBJ1-2; tentatively, D is TRBD1 (5 bases). Germline CDR1 is WSHSY and CDR2 is SAAADI. The ends were cut back, 0 bases at V and 4 bases at J, with 12 bases in the middle. The CDR3 extends over 15 amino acids. In DNA form, the CDR3 reads TGCGCCAGCAGTGAGTCATGGGAAGACAGCTATGGCTACACCTTC. The encoded protein is CASSESWEDSYGYTF.

This rearrangement joins TRBV5-1 to TRBJ2-1; no definite D call. The CDR3 sequence is 14 residues long. The ends were cut back, 3 bases at V and 5 bases at J, with 12 bases in the middle. CDR1 is SGHRS, CDR2 YFSETQ, per germline. CDR3 loop: CASSWGGPNNEQFF. The CDR3 bases are TGCGCCAGCAGCTGGGGTGGGCCCAACAATGAGCAGTTCTTC.

The chain joins TRBV27 to TRBJ2-2; D remains ambiguous. The germline gives CDR1 MNHEY, CDR2 SMNVEV (reference sequence). The V gene lost 4 bases and the J gene lost 0 bases, with 6 bases spanning the gap. This CDR3 is built from 14 residues. CDR3 nucleotides: TGTGCCAGCAGTTATAACGCGAACACCGGGGAGCTGTTTTTT. Amino acids: CASSYNANTGELFF.

This chain uses TRBV29-1 with TRBJ1-2; D perhaps matches TRBD1 (5 bases). Trimming pared 4 bases from V and 3 bases from J, leaving 9 bases between. The V gene's germline CDR1 is SQVTM and CDR2 ANQGSEA. The length of the CDR3 is 12 residues. CDR3 residues: CSVGMGDYGYTF. CDR3 nucleotides: TGCAGCGTTGGAATGGGGGACTATGGCTACACCTTC.

The gene calls are TRBV12-5 and TRBJ1-3, with D maybe TRBD1 (5 bases). Trimming pared 3 bases from V and 0 bases from J, leaving 15 bases between. The germline V gene encodes CDR1 LGHNT and CDR2 FRNRAP. CDR3 length equals 17 residues. DNA of the CDR3: TGTGCTAGTGGTTTTCCTCTTTTTGGGACCTCTGGAAACACCATATATTTT. Protein sequence: CASGFPLFGTSGNTIYF.

A few counts support this clone. The chain recombines TRBV19 with TRBJ2-5; D gene unclear. V was trimmed by 3 bases and J by 1 base, leaving 9 bases between them. The CDR3 contains 14 residues. Germline values: CDR1 LNHDA, CDR2 SQIVND (reference sequence). In nucleotides, the CDR3 is TGTGCCAGTAGTATTTCTCCGTCCCAAGAGACCCAGTACTTC. Its protein is CASSISPSQETQYF.

The chain links TRBV30 to TRBJ1-3, with 9 nucleotides matching TRBD1. Unmatched junction bases numbered 14, after V lost 0 bases and J lost 5 bases. The CDR3 has 18 amino acids. The germline V gene encodes CDR1 GTSNPN and CDR2 SVGIG (reference sequence). The CDR3 coding sequence is TGTGCCTGGAGTGTAAGACCCACCGGGACAGGGAGTCGAAACACCATATATTTT. Its protein product is CAWSVRPTGTGSRNTIYF.

This sequence joins TRBV27 and TRBJ2-7, with D possibly TRBD2 on 7 matching bases. V lost 5 bases to trimming and J lost 6 bases, with 17 bases between them. The CDR3 consists of 14 residues. CDR1 MNHEY and CDR2 SMNVEV come from the germline V gene (reference sequence). The CDR3 DNA reads TGTGCCAGCAGTCCACAGGGACTACCCCTCGAGCAGTACTTC. Amino acid sequence: CASSPQGLPLEQYF.

The V gene is TRBV15, the J gene TRBJ2-2, with D unclear. V was cut by 3 bases and J by 6 bases, with 5 bases left in between. Germline V gene lookup returns CDR1 LNHNV and CDR2 YYDKDF (reference sequence). This CDR3 has 12 amino acids. The CDR3 loop is CATSRSAGELFF. The CDR3 DNA reads TGTGCCACCAGCAGGTCAGCCGGGGAGCTGTTTTTT. The variable domain in full, completed from reference TRBV15 and TRBJ2-2, reads DAMVIQNPRYQVTQFGKPVTLSCSQTLNHNVMYWYQQKSSQAPKLLFHYYDKDFNNEADTPDNFQSRRPNTSFCFLDIRSPGLGDTAMYLCATSRSAGELFFGEGSRLTVL.

CDR3 sequence reads: CASSLYRTEAFF. The CDR3 region has the DNA TGTGCCAGCTCACTTTACCGCACTGAAGCTTTCTTT. The chain carries TRBV18 and TRBJ1-1, with unresolved D. CDR3 length: 12 amino acids. CDR1 is KGHSH, CDR2 LQKENI, per germline. V was trimmed by 4 bases and J by 4 bases, leaving 7 bases between them.

The V and J genes are TRBV15 and TRBJ1-3; tentative D call: TRBD1 (5 bases). CDR1 and CDR2 from the germline V gene are LNHNV and YYDKDF (reference sequence). The V end was cut by 0 bases, the J end by 2 bases, with 8 bases between. The CDR3 sequence is 15 residues long. The CDR3 region has the DNA TGTGCCACCAGCAGAGACAAGGGACCTGGAAACACCATATATTTT. Protein sequence: CATSRDKGPGNTIYF.

The chain carries TRBV5-6 and TRBJ1-4; D remains ambiguous. This CDR3 contains 14 residues. V dropped 0 bases and J dropped 10 bases, with 13 bases sitting between them. Germline CDR1 is SGHDT and CDR2 is YYEEEE. The CDR3 is CASSLGGGKGKLFF. The CDR3 DNA is TGTGCCAGCAGCTTGGGCGGAGGGAAGGGAAAACTGTTTTTT.

This clone was seen a few times. This chain uses TRBV5-1 with TRBJ1-3; D gene ambiguous. V was cut by 4 bases and J by 8 bases, with 10 bases left in between. Germline V CDR1 and CDR2: SGHRS, YFSETQ. There are 12 residues in the CDR3. CDR3 DNA sequence: TGCGCCAGCAGCAGGGTCGGGGACACCATATATTTT. Translating gives CASSRVGDTIYF.

This clone was seen once. This CDR3 is CASSPYQNAAILGIQYF. CDR3 bases: TGTGCCAGCAGCCCTTATCAGAATGCCGCAATATTGGGCATTCAGTACTTC. The V call is TRBV27, the J call TRBJ2-4, with D uncertain. Trimming removed 6 bases at V and 9 bases at J, with 27 bases between. CDR3 length: 17 residues. Germline CDR1 is MNHEY and CDR2 is SMNVEV (reference sequence).

J is TRBJ1-5 and V is TRBV6-1, with 7 bases lining up with TRBD1. This CDR3 comprises 14 residues. J lost 6 bases, V lost 2 bases, and 4 bases had no gene match. Germline values: CDR1 MNHNS, CDR2 SASEGT. The CDR3 nucleotides are TGTGCCAGCAGTGAAAGGGCAGGGGGTCAGCCCCAGCATTTT. It translates to CASSERAGGQPQHF.

The chain combines TRBV9 with TRBJ1-6; a possible D gene is TRBD1 (6 bases). The V end was cut by 4 bases, the J end by 10 bases, with 21 bases between. Germline values: CDR1 SGDLS, CDR2 YYNGEE. The CDR3 spans 16 residues. CDR3 protein: CASSPHATGRGSPLHF. The CDR3 DNA reads as TGTGCCAGCAGCCCTCACGCCACAGGGAGAGGATCACCCCTCCACTTT.